The 13 T cell receptor beta chains below come from one sample, sequenced in a study of blood T cell repertoires in COVID-19. Profiled with immunoSEQ multiplex PCR; TCRdb holds only in-frame clones, not every one. Of nearly 350,000 clones listed, over 80% are singletons. Sequencing was carried out using peripheral blood. Every receptor here comes from a woman between 50 and 59 years old with COVID-19, enrolled during active disease.

The V and J genes are TRBV27 and TRBJ2-1; a possible D gene is TRBD1 (5 bases). V was pared by 9 bases and J by 7 bases, with 19 bases between. The length of the CDR3 is 14 residues. The germline V gene has CDR1 MNHEY and CDR2 SMNVEV (reference sequence). DNA for the CDR3: TGTGCCAGTAGTACCCGCAGGGTCGGAAATGAGCAGTTCTTC. This codes for CASSTRRVGNEQFF.

This chain joins TRBV2 and TRBJ1-2; TRBD1 aligns across 8 bases. CDR1 SNHLY and CDR2 FYNNEI come from the germline V gene. There are 13 residues in the CDR3. V shed 6 bases, J shed 2 bases, and the junction held 2 bases outside the gene matches. The CDR3 DNA reads as TGTGCCAGCAGCGACAGGGGAAACTATGGCTACACCTTC. Protein sequence: CASSDRGNYGYTF.

The V call is TRBV19, the J call TRBJ2-1; a possible D gene is TRBD2 (6 bases). The CDR3 consists of 16 residues. V lost 1 base and J lost 8, with 18 bases in between. Germline V CDR1 and CDR2: LNHDA, SQIVND (reference sequence). The CDR3, as DNA: TGTGCCAGTAGTATAGGCCCCTCCCCTAGCGACGATGAGCAGTTCTTC. Translated, it gives CASSIGPSPSDDEQFF.

This chain links TRBV7-2 with TRBJ2-1, with TRBD2 matching over 13 bases. The V gene end was trimmed by 5 bases and the J gene end by 8 bases; junction bases not matched to a gene: 3. Germline CDR1 and CDR2: SGHTA and FQGNSA. The CDR3 extends over 14 amino acids. The CDR3 DNA is TGTGCCAGCAGCATGACTAGCGGGGGGTATGAGCAGTTCTTC. It codes for CASSMTSGGYEQFF.

The chain couples TRBV19 to TRBJ1-4, with 11 positions matching TRBD1. This CDR3 has 16 amino acids. Germline CDR1 and CDR2: LNHDA and SQIVND (reference sequence). J gave up 10 bases and V 5 bases, and 12 bases lay outside the gene matches. CDR3 sequence (DNA): TGTGCCAGTAGTCTTGCGAGGACAGGGGGCGAGGGAAAACTGTTTTTT. This sequence encodes CASSLARTGGEGKLFF.

The rearrangement uses TRBV9 and TRBJ2-7; weak D call: TRBD2 (5 bases). The V end was cut by 0 bases, the J end by 6 bases, with 19 bases between. The germline V gene encodes CDR1 SGDLS and CDR2 YYNGEE. The CDR3 runs 16 residues. The CDR3 sequence: CASSVEGRVSGGEQYF. In DNA, the CDR3 is TGTGCCAGCAGCGTAGAAGGGCGGGTGAGCGGAGGCGAGCAGTACTTC. Using reference TRBV9 and TRBJ2-7 for the parts outside the CDR3, the full variable domain is DSGVTQTPKHLITATGQRVTLRCSPRSGDLSVYWYQQSLDQGLQFLIQYYNGEERAKGNILERFSAQQFPDLHSELNLSSLELGDSALYFCASSVEGRVSGGEQYFGPGTRLTVT.

This chain uses TRBV5-1 with TRBJ2-1; tentative D call: TRBD1 (6 bases). This CDR3 contains 15 residues. Looked up from germline, CDR1 is SGHRS and CDR2 is YFSETQ. The V end lost 5 bases, the J end lost 4 bases, and 16 bases lay between the germline ends. The CDR3 DNA follows: TGCGCCAGCAGAGCCGGGACATCCGAATACAATGAGCAGTTCTTC. The encoded protein is CASRAGTSEYNEQFF.

The chain is built from TRBV5-4 and TRBJ2-5; 16 bases agree with TRBD2. The CDR3 is made up of 16 amino acids. Trimming removed 3 bases from V and 5 bases from J; junction bases left unmatched: 4. Germline V gene data show CDR1 as SGHNT and CDR2 as YYREEE (reference sequence). CDR3 sequence reads: CASSSGTSGRGETQYF. The DNA of the CDR3 is TGTGCCAGCAGCTCGGGGACTAGCGGGAGGGGGGAGACCCAGTACTTC.

The rearrangement uses TRBV18 and TRBJ1-1; D not certain. Trimming removed 5 bases from V and 3 bases from J, with 4 bases in between. The CDR3 consists of 11 residues. From germline, CDR1 is KGHSH and CDR2 LQKENI. The CDR3 nucleotides read TGTGCCAGCTCAGACTACACTGAAGCTTTCTTT. Its protein product is CASSDYTEAFF.

This chain uses TRBV30 with TRBJ2-1, with 14 bases aligning to TRBD2. CDR1 is GTSNPN and CDR2 is SVGIG in the germline V gene (reference sequence). Trimming at V came to 0 bases and at J to 6 bases, leaving 1 base not matched to a gene. CDR3 length: 15 amino acids. The CDR3 DNA reads TGTGCCTGGAGTGTAGGACTAGCGGGAGGCAATGAGCAGTTCTTC. Residues: CAWSVGLAGGNEQFF. Looking up the rest from reference TRBV30 and TRBJ2-1 gives the full variable domain: SQTIHQWPATLVQPVGSPLSLECTVEGTSNPNLYWYRQAAGRGLQLLFYSVGIGQISSEVPQNLSASRPQDRQFILSSKKLLLSDSGFYLCAWSVGLAGGNEQFFGPGTRLTVL.

V is TRBV9 and J is TRBJ2-1; 12 bases match TRBD2. Per germline, CDR1 SGDLS and CDR2 YYNGEE. V lost 0 bases to trimming and J lost 7 bases; unmatched junction nucleotides: 2. This CDR3 comprises 15 residues. The CDR3 loop reads CASSVATSGRNEQFF. The CDR3 DNA is TGTGCCAGCAGCGTAGCTACTAGCGGGAGGAATGAGCAGTTCTTC.

This chain uses TRBV6-4 with TRBJ2-4; D not resolved. Trimming removed 3 bases from V and 8 bases from J, with 14 bases in between. The CDR3 is 14 residues long. Germline values: CDR1 MRHNA, CDR2 SNTAGT. The CDR3, as DNA: TGTGCCAGCAGTGATCTCCCGCGCGCTGACATTCAGTACTTC. Its translation is CASSDLPRADIQYF.

CDR3 DNA sequence: TGTGCCTGGAGTTCCCTCCCAGGCCCTCTCTATGGCTACACCTTC. It yields the protein CAWSSLPGPLYGYTF. The genes are TRBV30 and TRBJ1-2; D uncertain. Germline CDR1 is GTSNPN and CDR2 is SVGIG (reference sequence). The CDR3 loop spans 15 amino acids. V was trimmed by 2 bases and J by 4 bases, leaving 17 bases between them.